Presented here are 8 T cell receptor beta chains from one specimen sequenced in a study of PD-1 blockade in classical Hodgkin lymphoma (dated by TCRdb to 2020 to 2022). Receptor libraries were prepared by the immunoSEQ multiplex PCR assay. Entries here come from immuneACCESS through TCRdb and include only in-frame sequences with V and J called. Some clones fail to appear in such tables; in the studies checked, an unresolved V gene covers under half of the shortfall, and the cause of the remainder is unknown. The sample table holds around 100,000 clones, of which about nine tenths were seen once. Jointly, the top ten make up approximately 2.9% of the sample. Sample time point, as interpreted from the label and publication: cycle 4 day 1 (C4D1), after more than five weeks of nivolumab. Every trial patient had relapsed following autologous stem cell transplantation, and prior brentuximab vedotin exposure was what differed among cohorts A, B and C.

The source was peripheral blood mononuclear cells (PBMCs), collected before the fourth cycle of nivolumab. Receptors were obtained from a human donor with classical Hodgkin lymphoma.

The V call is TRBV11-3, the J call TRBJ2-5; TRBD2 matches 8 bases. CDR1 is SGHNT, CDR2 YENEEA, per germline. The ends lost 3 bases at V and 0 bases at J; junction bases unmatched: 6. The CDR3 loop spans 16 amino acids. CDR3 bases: TGTGCCAGCAGCTTCGGAGCGGGGGCCCACCAAGAGACCCAGTACTTC. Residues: CASSFGAGAHQETQYF.

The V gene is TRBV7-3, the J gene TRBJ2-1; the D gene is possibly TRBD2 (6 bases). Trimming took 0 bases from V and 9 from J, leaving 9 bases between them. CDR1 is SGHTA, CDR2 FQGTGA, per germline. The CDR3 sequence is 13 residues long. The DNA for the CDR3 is TGTGCCAGCAGCTTAACCTTGGGGGGTGAGCAGTTCTTC. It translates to CASSLTLGGEQFF. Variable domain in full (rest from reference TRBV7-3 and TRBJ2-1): GAGVSQTPSNKVTEKGKYVELRCDPISGHTALYWYRQSLGQGPEFLIYFQGTGAADDSGLPNDRFFAVRPEGSVSTLKIQRTERGDSAVYLCASSLTLGGEQFFGPGTRLTVL.

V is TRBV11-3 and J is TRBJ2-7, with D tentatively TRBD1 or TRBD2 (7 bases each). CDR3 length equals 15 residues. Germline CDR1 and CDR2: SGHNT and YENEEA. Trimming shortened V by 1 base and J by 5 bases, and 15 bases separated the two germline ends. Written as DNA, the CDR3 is TGTGCCAGCAGCTTAGGGGGAGGGGGCCAGGACGAGCAGTACTTC. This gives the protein CASSLGGGGQDEQYF.

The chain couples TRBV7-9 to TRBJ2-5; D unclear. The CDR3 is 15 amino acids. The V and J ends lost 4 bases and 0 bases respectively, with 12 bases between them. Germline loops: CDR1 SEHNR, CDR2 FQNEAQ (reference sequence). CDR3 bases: TGTGCCAGCAGCTCCCTACAGAAGTACCAAGAGACCCAGTACTTC. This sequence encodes CASSSLQKYQETQYF.

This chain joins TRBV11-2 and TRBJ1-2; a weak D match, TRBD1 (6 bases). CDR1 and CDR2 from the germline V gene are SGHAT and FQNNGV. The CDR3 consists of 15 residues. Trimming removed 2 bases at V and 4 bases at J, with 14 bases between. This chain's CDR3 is CASSLQGRRGYGYTF. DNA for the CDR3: TGTGCCAGCAGCTTACAGGGGCGGCGGGGCTATGGCTACACCTTC.

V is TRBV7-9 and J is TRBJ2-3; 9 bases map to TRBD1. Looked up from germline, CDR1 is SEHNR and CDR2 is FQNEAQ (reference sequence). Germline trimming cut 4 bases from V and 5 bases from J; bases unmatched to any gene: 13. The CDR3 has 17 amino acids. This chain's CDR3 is CASSSLPGTGSVDTQYF. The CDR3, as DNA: TGTGCCAGCAGCTCGCTCCCCGGGACAGGGAGTGTAGATACGCAGTATTTT.

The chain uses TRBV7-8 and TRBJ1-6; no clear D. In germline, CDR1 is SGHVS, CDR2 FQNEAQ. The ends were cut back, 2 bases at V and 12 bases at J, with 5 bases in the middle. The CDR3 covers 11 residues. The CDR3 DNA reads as TGTGCCAGCAGCTTACGAGGACCCCTCCACTTT. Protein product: CASSLRGPLHF.

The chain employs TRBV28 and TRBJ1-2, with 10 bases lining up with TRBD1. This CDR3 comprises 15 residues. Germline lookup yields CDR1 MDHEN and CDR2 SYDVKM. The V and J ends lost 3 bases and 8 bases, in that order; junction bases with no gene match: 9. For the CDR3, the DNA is TGTGCCAGCAGTTTGACTGGGACAGGGGCCTCGGGCTACACCTTC. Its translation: CASSLTGTGASGYTF.